This T cell receptor (beta chain) was sequenced in a study of T cell responses to AZD1222 COVID-19 vaccine. Sequencing used immunoSEQ multiplex PCR; TCRdb keeps in-frame clones, though not all of them. The repertoire includes over 150,000 clones, approximately 87% of them detected once, and approximately 4.5% sits in the top ten. V lost 7 bases and J lost 7, with 14 bases in between. The V gene's germline CDR1 is SGHRS and CDR2 YFSETQ. The CDR3 sequence is 13 residues long. General study points: Regions 160-218 and 743-854 held dominance among vaccine-associated CD4 TCRs, which spanned spike. Scientists sampled the repertoires only once the peak T cell response had passed. Baseline serostatus was positive in only a handful of AZD1222 recipients.

Details on this clone: The antigen is unknown.

The rearrangement uses TRBV5-1 and TRBJ1-4; D remains ambiguous. Sequenced here: peripheral blood, sampled 28 days after the second AZD1222 dose. The sequence was collected from an adult who received the AZD1222 COVID-19 vaccine. The CDR3 region is CASRMGIGEKLFF. The CDR3 DNA is TGCGCCAGCCGGATGGGGATTGGTGAAAAACTGTTTTTT. The whole variable domain, filled in from reference TRBV5-1 and TRBJ1-4, reads KAGVTQTPRYLIKTRGQQVTLSCSPISGHRSVSWYQQTPGQGLQFLFEYFSETQRNKGNFPGRFSGRQFSNSRSEMNVSTLELGDSALYLCASRMGIGEKLFFGSGTQLSVL.